Included here is one TCR beta chain sequence, with context. Authors' methods: Nucleated cell number was recorded as an estimate derived from reference gene primer amplification. Profiling relied on immunoSEQ multiplex PCR, and the TCRdb table lists in-frame clones only, not all of them. The DNA was the basis for D and trimming; V, J and clone size are from that table. Of 130,000 to 150,000 clones detected, about four fifths appear once; the ten largest clones hold 8% to 9%. Germline CDR1 SGHRS, CDR2 YFSETQ. The CDR3 is made up of 12 amino acids. Trimming stripped 0 bases from V and 6 bases from J, with 6 bases between. The data belong to a study of blood T cell repertoires in COVID-19.

Sequencing was performed on peripheral blood. The source is a human donor with acute or convalescent COVID-19. The donor label of this sample is uncertain. The chain joins TRBV5-1 to TRBJ1-2, with D possibly matching TRBD1 (5 bases). CDR3 region: CASSLEGDGYTF. The CDR3 coding sequence is TGCGCCAGCAGCTTGGAAGGGGATGGCTACACCTTC. Filled out from reference TRBV5-1 and TRBJ1-2, the complete variable domain reads KAGVTQTPRYLIKTRGQQVTLSCSPISGHRSVSWYQQTPGQGLQFLFEYFSETQRNKGNFPGRFSGRQFSNSRSEMNVSTLELGDSALYLCASSLEGDGYTFGSGTRLTVV.